This TCR beta chain originates from a study of identifying expanded T cells in peripheral blood. Sequenced by immunoSEQ multiplex PCR; TCRdb stores in-frame clones only, minus some. The table lists 50,000 to 60,000 clones, 82% of them singletons, with 11% to 15% in the top ten. Germline values: CDR1 SGHTS, CDR2 YDEGEE. This CDR3 spans 18 amino acids. Trimming removed 0 bases from V and 2 bases from J; junction bases left unmatched: 5. Sequenced input: blood. The chain is built from TRBV5-8 and TRBJ2-1, with 13 bases fitting TRBD2. The origin of this receptor is a person between 18 and 75 years old in good health. CDR3 sequence: CASSLVRTSGSTYNEQFF. Written as DNA, the CDR3 is TGTGCCAGCAGCTTGGTCCGGACTAGCGGGAGTACCTACAATGAGCAGTTCTTC.